Each of the 18 T cell receptor beta chains below was sequenced from the same sample in a study of spatial heterogeneity in lung cancer. TCRdb ran MiXCR on the 5' RACE reads and lists one entry per CDR3 protein. The sample shows 40,000 to 55,000 distinct CDR3 sequences, approximately 6.3% of them seen only once. Time point of the sample: sample taken at primary tumor resection. This specimen was PBMCs, taken at surgery. The origin of the receptors is a female donor with early-stage non-small cell lung cancer.

The sample holds a few counts of this clonotype. The rearrangement joins TRBV3-1 to TRBJ2-7, with D unclear. Germline CDR1 and CDR2: LGHDT and YNNKEL (reference sequence). The CDR3 extends over 11 amino acids. V shed 4 bases and J shed 6 bases, with 7 bases lying between them. CDR3 residues: CASSLNREQYF. In DNA form, the CDR3 reads TGTGCCAGCAGCCTGAACCGCGAGCAGTACTTC.

This clonotype was seen many times. The chain joins TRBV19 to TRBJ2-3; no firm D call. The CDR3 loop spans 15 amino acids. Germline V lookup: CDR1 LNHDA, CDR2 SQIVND (reference sequence). Trimming removed 6 bases from V and 6 bases from J, with 19 bases in between. The CDR3 bases are TGTGCCAGTAGACTGACCTGGGTGAGTTCGGATACGCAGTATTTT. Its translation: CASRLTWVSSDTQYF.

There are many counts of this clonotype. The V and J genes are TRBV12-3 or TRBV12-4 and TRBJ2-1, with TRBD1 matching over 8 bases. This CDR3 has 16 amino acids. J gave up 4 bases and V 4 bases, and 9 bases lay outside the gene matches. CDR3 bases: TGTGCCAGCAGTTCCCGGACAGGGAATTTGTACAATGAGCAGTTCTTC. Its translation is CASSSRTGNLYNEQFF.

The chain employs TRBV11-2 and TRBJ1-4, with D possibly matching TRBD1 (5 bases). The CDR3 spans 14 residues. Germline-derived CDR1 and CDR2 are SGHAT and FQNNGV. Trimming took off 3 bases at V and 1 base at J, with 6 bases between the two ends. CDR3 sequence: CASSLGGTNEKLFF. In DNA, the CDR3 is TGTGCCAGCAGCTTGGGGGGAACTAATGAAAAACTGTTTTTT.

The chain couples TRBV5-1 to TRBJ2-7; TRBD2 agrees at 13 bases. Trimming cost V 4 bases and J 4 bases; bases outside gene matches: 5. Germline V CDR1 and CDR2: SGHRS, YFSETQ. This CDR3 is built from 15 residues. The DNA of the CDR3 is TGCGCCAGCAGCCTCCCGGGACTAGCGGGATACGAGCAGTACTTC. Translating it yields CASSLPGLAGYEQYF.

In its sample, this clonotype was seen many times. This rearrangement joins TRBV28 to TRBJ2-7, with D unclear. Looked up from germline, CDR1 is MDHEN and CDR2 is SYDVKM. The CDR3 is 13 amino acids. The V end lost 6 bases, the J end lost 2 bases, and 11 bases lay between the germline ends. The CDR3 DNA is TGTGCCAGCAGCAAGGCCCTGGCCTACGAGCAGTACTTC. Its translation is CASSKALAYEQYF.

In its sample, this clonotype was seen many times. CDR3 DNA sequence: TGTGCCAGCAGCTCGCAGAGACAGGTAAACACTGAAGCTTTCTTT. The encoded protein is CASSSQRQVNTEAFF. This chain connects TRBV5-5 to TRBJ1-1; D perhaps matches TRBD1 (6 bases). CDR3 length: 15 residues. Between the trimmed V and J ends, which lost 3 bases and 2 bases, there was a span of 14 bases. The germline gives CDR1 SGHKS, CDR2 YYEKEE (reference sequence). The variable domain in full, completed from reference TRBV5-5 and TRBJ1-1, reads DAGVTQSPTHLIKTRGQQVTLRCSPISGHKSVSWYQQVLGQGPQFIFQYYEKEERGRGNFPDRFSARQFPNYSSELNVNALLLGDSALYLCASSSQRQVNTEAFFGQGTRLTVV.

This clonotype has at least ten counts. The chain recombines TRBV11-2 with TRBJ2-3; D assignment may be TRBD1 or TRBD2 (5 bases each). This CDR3 has 14 amino acids. CDR1 is SGHAT, CDR2 FQNNGV, per germline. The V gene lost 0 bases and the J gene lost 5 bases, with 9 bases spanning the gap. The chain's CDR3 is CASSLDGGVDTQYF. CDR3 sequence (DNA): TGTGCCAGCAGCTTAGATGGGGGTGTAGATACGCAGTATTTT.

This clonotype was counted at least ten times. This chain joins TRBV5-1 and TRBJ2-3; D remains ambiguous. Germline values: CDR1 SGHRS, CDR2 YFSETQ. V was shortened by 4 bases and J by 6 bases, with 15 bases between the two germline ends. The CDR3 sequence is 14 residues long. CDR3 region: CASSLSGATDTQYF. Written as DNA, the CDR3 is TGCGCCAGCAGCCTGTCGGGCGCCACGGATACGCAGTATTTT.

The table lists this clonotype with many counts. The gene calls are TRBV6-5 and TRBJ1-6; D is unresolved. This CDR3 is 16 amino acids long. Germline V lookup: CDR1 MNHEY, CDR2 SVGAGI. V lost 6 bases to trimming and J lost 6 bases, with 18 bases between them. As DNA, the CDR3 is TGTGCCAGCAGCTCCCGAGTTTCCGGATCTAATTCACCCCTCCACTTT. It is translated as CASSSRVSGSNSPLHF.

This clonotype was seen a few times. This chain uses TRBV6-1 with TRBJ1-1; 7 bases align to TRBD1. The CDR3 spans 15 residues. Germline V gene lookup returns CDR1 MNHNS and CDR2 SASEGT. J was trimmed by 6 bases and V by 6 bases; bases with no gene match: 13. The CDR3 region has the DNA TGTGCCAGCAGAAGGGACAGTGGCTTGGGCCCTGAAGCTTTCTTT. It translates to CASRRDSGLGPEAFF.

This clonotype was found many times. The J gene is TRBJ1-1, the V gene TRBV6-5; 8 bases fit TRBD1. CDR1 and CDR2 (germline): MNHEY, SVGAGI. The CDR3 sequence is 15 residues long. Trimming took 1 base from V and 4 from J; bases not matched to a gene: 5. The CDR3, as DNA: TGTGCCAGCAGTTACTATGTCAGGGGGCTCACTGAAGCTTTCTTT. Translating gives CASSYYVRGLTEAFF.

This clonotype was found many times. V usage is TRBV7-9 and J usage is TRBJ2-5; TRBD2 agrees at 7 bases. Per the germline V gene, CDR1 is SEHNR and CDR2 is FQNEAQ (reference sequence). Trimming removed 10 bases from V and 5 bases from J; junction bases left unmatched: 13. This CDR3 contains 14 residues. CDR3 coding DNA: TGTGCCATCACCCACCCGGGGGGTGGGGAGACCCAGTACTTC. It encodes CAITHPGGGETQYF.

This clonotype came up many times. J is TRBJ2-3 and V is TRBV9; TRBD2 matches at 9 bases. Germline assignment: CDR1 SGDLS and CDR2 YYNGEE. This CDR3 comprises 12 residues. V lost 3 bases and J lost 12; bases outside the gene matches: 5. The DNA of the CDR3 is TGTGCCAGCAGCGGCCCTAGCGGGGTTCAGTATTTT. It codes for CASSGPSGVQYF.

The chain recombines TRBV11-1 with TRBJ2-3, with D possibly being TRBD1 (7 bases). The V gene lost 8 bases and the J gene lost 5 bases, with 17 bases spanning the gap. Germline assignment: CDR1 SGHAT and CDR2 FQDESV (reference sequence). The CDR3 extends over 14 amino acids. CDR3 DNA sequence: TGTGCCAGCGGACTGGACAGGAGGGAAGATACGCAGTATTTT. Its protein product is CASGLDRREDTQYF.

This clonotype was picked up many times. This chain connects TRBV4-1 to TRBJ2-1, with 12 bases fitting TRBD2. Germline-derived CDR1 and CDR2 are MGHRA and YSYEKL. There are 14 residues in the CDR3. V shed 7 bases and J 9 bases; nucleotides not matched to a gene: 7. CDR3 sequence: CASKLAGGPGEQFF. CDR3 nucleotide sequence: TGCGCCAGCAAGCTAGCGGGGGGGCCCGGTGAGCAGTTCTTC.

This clonotype was counted many times. The chain is built from TRBV6-6 and TRBJ2-3; D is uncertain. The CDR3 length is 11 residues. V was trimmed by 11 bases and J by 11 bases, leaving 17 bases between them. CDR1 is MNHNY and CDR2 is SVGAGI in the germline V gene (reference sequence). The CDR3 protein is CASGRGLEQYF. The CDR3 DNA sequence: TGTGCCTCCGGACGAGGCCTCGAGCAGTATTTT.

This clonotype occurred many times. The rearrangement links TRBV2 to TRBJ1-1; perhaps TRBD1 as D (5 bases). The length of the CDR3 is 13 residues. Germline V gives CDR1 SNHLY, CDR2 FYNNEI. Trimming removed 6 bases at V and 3 bases at J, with 11 bases between. CDR3 nucleotide sequence: TGTGCCAGCAGGGGGGAACTTCACACTGAAGCTTTCTTT. It is translated as CASRGELHTEAFF.